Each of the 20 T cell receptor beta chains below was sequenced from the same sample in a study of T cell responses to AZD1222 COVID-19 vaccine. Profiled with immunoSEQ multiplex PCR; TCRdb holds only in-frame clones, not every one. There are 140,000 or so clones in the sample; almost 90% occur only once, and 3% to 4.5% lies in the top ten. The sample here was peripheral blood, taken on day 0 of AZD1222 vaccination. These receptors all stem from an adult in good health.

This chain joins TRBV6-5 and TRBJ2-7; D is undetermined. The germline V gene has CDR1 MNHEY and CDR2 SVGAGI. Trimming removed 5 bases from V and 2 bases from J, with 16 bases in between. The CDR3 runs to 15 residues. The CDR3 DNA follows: TGTGCCAGCAGTATATCCCGGACGGATACCTACGAGCAGTACTTC. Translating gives CASSISRTDTYEQYF.

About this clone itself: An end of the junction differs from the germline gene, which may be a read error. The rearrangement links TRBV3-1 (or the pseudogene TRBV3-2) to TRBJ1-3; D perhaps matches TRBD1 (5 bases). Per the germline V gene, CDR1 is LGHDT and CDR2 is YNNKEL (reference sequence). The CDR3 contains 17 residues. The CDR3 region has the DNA TGTGCCAGCACCCAAGGTTACAGGCCGAGCTCTGGAAACACCATATATTTT. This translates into CASTQGYRPSSGNTIYF.

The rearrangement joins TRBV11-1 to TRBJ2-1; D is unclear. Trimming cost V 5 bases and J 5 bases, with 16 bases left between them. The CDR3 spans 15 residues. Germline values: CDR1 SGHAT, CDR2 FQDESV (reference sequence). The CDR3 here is CASSALLVLNNEQFF. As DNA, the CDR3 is TGTGCCAGCAGCGCCCTCCTAGTACTTAACAATGAGCAGTTCTTC.

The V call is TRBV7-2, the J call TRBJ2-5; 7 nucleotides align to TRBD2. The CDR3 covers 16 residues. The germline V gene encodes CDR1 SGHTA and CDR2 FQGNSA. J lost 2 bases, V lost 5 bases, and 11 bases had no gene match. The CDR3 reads CASSRTGGTNQETQYF. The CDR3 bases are TGTGCCAGCAGCCGGACGGGGGGAACTAATCAAGAGACCCAGTACTTC.

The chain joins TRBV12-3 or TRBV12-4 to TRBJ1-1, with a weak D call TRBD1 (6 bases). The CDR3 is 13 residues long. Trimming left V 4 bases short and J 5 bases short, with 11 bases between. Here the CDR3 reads CASSSTRGTEAFF. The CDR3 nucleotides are TGTGCCAGCAGTTCCACGAGGGGGACTGAAGCTTTCTTT.

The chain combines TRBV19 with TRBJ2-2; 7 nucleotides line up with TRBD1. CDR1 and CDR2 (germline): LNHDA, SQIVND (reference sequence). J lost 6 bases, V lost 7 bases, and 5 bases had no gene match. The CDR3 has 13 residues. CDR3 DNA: TGTGCCAGTACCACGACAGGGCCCGGGGAGCTGTTTTTT. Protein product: CASTTTGPGELFF.

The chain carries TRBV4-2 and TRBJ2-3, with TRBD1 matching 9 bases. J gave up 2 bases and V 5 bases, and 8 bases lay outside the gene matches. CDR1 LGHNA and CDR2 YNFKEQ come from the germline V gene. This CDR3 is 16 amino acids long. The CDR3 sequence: CASSLPGTGPTDTQYF. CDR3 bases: TGTGCCAGCAGCTTACCCGGGACAGGGCCCACAGATACGCAGTATTTT.

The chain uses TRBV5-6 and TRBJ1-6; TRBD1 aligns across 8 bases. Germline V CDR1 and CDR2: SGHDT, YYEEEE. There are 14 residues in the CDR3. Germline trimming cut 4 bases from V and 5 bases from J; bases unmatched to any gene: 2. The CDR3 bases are TGTGCCAGCAGCCGGACAGGGAATAATTCACCCCTCCACTTT. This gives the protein CASSRTGNNSPLHF.

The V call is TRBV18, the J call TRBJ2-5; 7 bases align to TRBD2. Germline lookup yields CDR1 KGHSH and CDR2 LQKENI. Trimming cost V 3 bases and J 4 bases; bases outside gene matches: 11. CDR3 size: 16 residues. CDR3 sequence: CASSPDRTGGRETQYF. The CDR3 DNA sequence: TGTGCCAGCTCACCCGATCGGACGGGAGGTAGAGAGACCCAGTACTTC. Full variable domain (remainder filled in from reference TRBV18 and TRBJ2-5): NAGVMQNPRHLVRRRGQEARLRCSPMKGHSHVYWYRQLPEEGLKFMVYLQKENIIDESGMPKERFSAEFPKEGPSILRIQQVVRGDSAAYFCASSPDRTGGRETQYFGPGTRLLVL.

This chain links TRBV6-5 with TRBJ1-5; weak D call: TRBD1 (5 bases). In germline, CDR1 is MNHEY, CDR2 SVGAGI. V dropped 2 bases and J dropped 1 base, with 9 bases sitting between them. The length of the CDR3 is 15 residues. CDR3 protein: CASSYHQGSNQPQHF. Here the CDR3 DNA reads TGTGCCAGCAGTTACCACCAGGGAAGCAATCAGCCCCAGCATTTT.

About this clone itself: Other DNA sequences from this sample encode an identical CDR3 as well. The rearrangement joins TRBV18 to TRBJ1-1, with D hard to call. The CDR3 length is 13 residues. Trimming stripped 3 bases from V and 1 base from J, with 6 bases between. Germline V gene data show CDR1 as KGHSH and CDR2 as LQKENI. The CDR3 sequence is CASSPSENTEAFF. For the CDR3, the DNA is TGTGCCAGCTCACCGTCAGAGAACACTGAAGCTTTCTTT.

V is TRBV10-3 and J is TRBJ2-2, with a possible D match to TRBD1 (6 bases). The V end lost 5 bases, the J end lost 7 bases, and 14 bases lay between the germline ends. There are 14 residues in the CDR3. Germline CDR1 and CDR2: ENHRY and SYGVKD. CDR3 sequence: CAISPVDRNGELFF. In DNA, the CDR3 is TGTGCCATCAGTCCTGTCGACAGGAACGGGGAGCTGTTTTTT.

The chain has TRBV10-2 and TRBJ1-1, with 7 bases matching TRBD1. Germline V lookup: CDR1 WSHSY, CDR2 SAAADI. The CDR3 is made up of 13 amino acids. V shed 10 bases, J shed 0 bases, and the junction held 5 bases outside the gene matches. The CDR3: CATSDRLNTEAFF. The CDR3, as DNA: TGCGCCACCTCGGACAGGTTGAACACTGAAGCTTTCTTT.

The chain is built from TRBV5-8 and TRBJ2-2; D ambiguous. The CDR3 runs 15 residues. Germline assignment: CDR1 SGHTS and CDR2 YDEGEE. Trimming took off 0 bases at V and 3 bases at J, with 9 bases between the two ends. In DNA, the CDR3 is TGTGCCAGCAGCTTGGGGGTTTCGGACACCGGGGAGCTGTTTTTT. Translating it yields CASSLGVSDTGELFF. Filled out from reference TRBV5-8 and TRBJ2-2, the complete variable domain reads EAGVTQSPTHLIKTRGQQATLRCSPISGHTSVYWYQQALGLGLQFLLWYDEGEERNRGNFPPRFSGRQFPNYSSELNVNALELEDSALYLCASSLGVSDTGELFFGEGSRLTVL.

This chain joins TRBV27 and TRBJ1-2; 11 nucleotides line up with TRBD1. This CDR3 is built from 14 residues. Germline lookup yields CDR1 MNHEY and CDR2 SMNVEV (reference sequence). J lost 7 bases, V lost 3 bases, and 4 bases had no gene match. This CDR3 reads CASSLLGTGGGYTF. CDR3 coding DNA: TGTGCCAGCAGTTTGTTAGGGACAGGGGGTGGCTACACCTTC.

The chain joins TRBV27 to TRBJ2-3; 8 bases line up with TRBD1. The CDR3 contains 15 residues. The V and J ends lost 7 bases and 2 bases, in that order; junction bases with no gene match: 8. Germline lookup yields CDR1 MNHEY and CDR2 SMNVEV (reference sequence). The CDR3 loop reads CASTPRDRLTDTQYF. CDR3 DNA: TGTGCCAGCACCCCACGGGACAGGCTCACAGATACGCAGTATTTT.

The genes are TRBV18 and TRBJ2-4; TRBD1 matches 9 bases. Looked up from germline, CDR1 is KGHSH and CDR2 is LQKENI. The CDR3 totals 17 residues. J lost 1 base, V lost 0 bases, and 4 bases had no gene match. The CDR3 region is CASSPPAGQGAKNIQYF. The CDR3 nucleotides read TGTGCCAGCTCACCACCGGCAGGACAGGGGGCCAAAAACATTCAGTACTTC.

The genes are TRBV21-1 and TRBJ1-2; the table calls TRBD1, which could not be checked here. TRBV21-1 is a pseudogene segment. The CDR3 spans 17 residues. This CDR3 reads CASSKVEGQVSNYGYTF. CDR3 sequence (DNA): TGTGCCAGCAGCAAAGTTGAGGGACAGGTTTCTAACTATGGCTACACCTTC.

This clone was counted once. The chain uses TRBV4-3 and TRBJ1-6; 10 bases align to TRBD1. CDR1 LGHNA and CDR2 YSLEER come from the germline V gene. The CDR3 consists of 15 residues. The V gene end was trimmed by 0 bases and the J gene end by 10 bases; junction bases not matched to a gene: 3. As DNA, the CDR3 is TGCGCCAGCAGCCAAGACTGGACAGGGGGGTCACCCCTCCACTTT. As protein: CASSQDWTGGSPLHF.

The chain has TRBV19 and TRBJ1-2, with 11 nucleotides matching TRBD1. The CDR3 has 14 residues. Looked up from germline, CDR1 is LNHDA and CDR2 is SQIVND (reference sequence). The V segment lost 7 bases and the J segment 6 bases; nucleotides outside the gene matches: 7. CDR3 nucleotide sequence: TGTGCCAGTACCATGGGACAGGGGGGTCATGGCTACACCTTC. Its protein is CASTMGQGGHGYTF.